The source of this T cell receptor beta chain is a study of cytomegalovirus exposure and HLA in healthy donors. Both 60 Vbeta primers and 13 Jbeta primers went into the PCR. The repertoire was sequenced with immunoSEQ multiplex PCR; TCRdb's copy has only in-frame clones and lacks some. The data contain about 140,000 clones, 61% of them seen just once; the ten biggest clones take up about 1.8%. The study's findings and limits: Cytomegalovirus status was reportedly diagnosed by the classifier with high specificity and sensitivity. On later analysis, the bulk of CMV-associated TCR beta chains appeared to be HLA-restricted. When the data were analyzed later, several of the most significant clusters appeared to be linked to common viral pathogens.

Remarks on this clone: No antigen is known for it.

Germline V CDR1 and CDR2: MNHNS, SASEGT. The CDR3 is made up of 13 amino acids. Trimming took off 6 bases at V and 3 bases at J, with 11 bases between the two ends. Sequencing was carried out using PBMCs. The chain has TRBV6-1 and TRBJ1-1, with D perhaps matching TRBD1 (6 bases). The sequence derives from a male donor in good health and CMV-seronegative. The CDR3 sequence: CASRQGGDTEAFF. The CDR3 coding sequence is TGTGCCAGCAGACAGGGTGGTGACACTGAAGCTTTCTTT.